This paragraph reports one T cell receptor (beta chain). Its antigen is not identified. The data belong to a study of cytomegalovirus exposure and HLA in healthy donors. General study results and limits: According to an earlier analysis, most TCR beta V segments yielded productive rearrangements about 90% or about 30% of the time.

Germline lookup yields CDR1 SNHLY and CDR2 FYNNEI. Trimming took 2 bases from V and 7 from J, leaving 15 bases between them. The CDR3 length is 15 residues. PCR primers comprised 60 Vbeta and 13 Jbeta primers. TCRdb's copy holds only in-frame clones and misses some; the assay was immunoSEQ multiplex PCR. The sample has tens of thousands of clones, roughly four fifths seen once. The chain joins TRBV2 to TRBJ1-5, with D perhaps matching TRBD1 (5 bases). Sample: PBMCs. The receptor was derived from a man in his forties or fifties in good health and CMV-seronegative. Here the CDR3 DNA reads TGTGCCAGCAGTGAACGAGGGTGGGGGGGACAGCCCCAGCATTTT. This sequence encodes CASSERGWGGQPQHF.